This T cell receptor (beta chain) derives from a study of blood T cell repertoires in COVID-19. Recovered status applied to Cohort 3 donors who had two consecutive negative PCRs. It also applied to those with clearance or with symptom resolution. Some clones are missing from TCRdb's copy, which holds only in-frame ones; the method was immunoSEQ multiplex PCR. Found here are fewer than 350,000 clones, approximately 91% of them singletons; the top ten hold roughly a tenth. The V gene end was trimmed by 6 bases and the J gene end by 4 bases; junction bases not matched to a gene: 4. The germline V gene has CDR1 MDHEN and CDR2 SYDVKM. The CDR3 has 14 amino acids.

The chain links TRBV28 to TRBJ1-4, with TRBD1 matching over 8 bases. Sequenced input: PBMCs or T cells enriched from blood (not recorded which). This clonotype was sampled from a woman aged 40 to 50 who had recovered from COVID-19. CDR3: CASRQQGGNEKLFF. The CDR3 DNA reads TGTGCCAGCAGACAACAGGGGGGTAATGAAAAACTGTTTTTT.